The sequence of this TCR beta chain was determined in a study of prognosis after radiotherapy for stage I lung cancer. Background on the study: Between early 2018 and January 2019, patients with stage I non-small cell lung cancer were enrolled.

V dropped 6 bases and J dropped 5; count of bases not matched to a gene: 9. The CDR3 runs 14 residues. Germline V gene sequence: CDR1 ENHRY, CDR2 SYGVKD. Researchers used two-round multiplex PCR to amplify TCR beta CDR3 starting from genomic DNA. First-round PCR, the initial amplification, used primers specific to each TRBV and TRBJ gene. One entry per CDR3 protein, called by TCRdb with MiXCR from the multiplex PCR reads. The sample consists of under 75,000 distinct CDR3 sequences, more than 25% of them appearing once. V usage is TRBV10-3 and J usage is TRBJ1-2; 7 nucleotides line up with TRBD1. The input for sequencing was PBMCs, taken before or after stereotactic body radiation therapy (not recorded which). The clonotype comes from a donor at least 50 years old with non-small cell lung cancer. The DNA of the CDR3 is TGTGCCATCAGACCGGCGACAGGGAAATATGGCTACACCTTC. This gives the protein CAIRPATGKYGYTF.